In this sample, the clone carrying this TCR beta chain turned up a few times. A single record per CDR3 protein comes from TCRdb applying MiXCR to the 5' RACE reads. The sample yields about 46,000 distinct CDR3 sequences, 3.5% to 5.5% seen once. This sample was included in a study of neurological immune-mediated disorders. Background on the study: Of approximately 35 multiple sclerosis patients, about 30 were relapsing-remitting and 3 secondary progressive.

2 million PBMCs stored at -80 C were the source of the unsorted libraries. J gave up 9 bases and V 4 bases, and 10 bases lay outside the gene matches. Germline V lookup: CDR1 SGHRS, CDR2 YFSETQ. The CDR3 length is 15 residues. The gene calls are TRBV5-1 and TRBJ2-4, with 10 positions matching TRBD1. Sequenced material: PBMCs. This sequence was found in a woman in her sixties with multiple sclerosis. CDR3 amino acids: CASSSTGTGDGIQYF. CDR3 sequence (DNA): TGCGCCAGCAGCAGTACCGGGACAGGGGATGGCATTCAGTACTTC.